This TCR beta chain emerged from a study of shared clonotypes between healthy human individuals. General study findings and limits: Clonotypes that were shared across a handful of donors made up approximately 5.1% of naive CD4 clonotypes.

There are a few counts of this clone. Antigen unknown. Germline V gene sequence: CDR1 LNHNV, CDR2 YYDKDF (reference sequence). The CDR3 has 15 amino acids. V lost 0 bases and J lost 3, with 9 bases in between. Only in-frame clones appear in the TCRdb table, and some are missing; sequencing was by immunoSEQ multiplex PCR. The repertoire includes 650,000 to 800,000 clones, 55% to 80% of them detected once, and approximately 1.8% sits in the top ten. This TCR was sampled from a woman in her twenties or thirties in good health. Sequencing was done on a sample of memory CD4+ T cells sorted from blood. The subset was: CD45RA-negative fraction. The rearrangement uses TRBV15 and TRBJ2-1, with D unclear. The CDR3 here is CATSRDTRFYNEQFF. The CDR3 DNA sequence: TGTGCCACCAGCAGAGATACCAGATTCTACAATGAGCAGTTCTTC.